Listed here are 24 T cell receptor beta chains from one sample, sequenced in a study of T-cell memory formation after mild COVID-19. Using its own MiXCR run on the 5' RACE reads, TCRdb lists one record per CDR3 protein. The top ten clones hold roughly 21% of a sample with 400,000 to 450,000 distinct CDR3 sequences, roughly 17% of them seen once. Sequencing used PBMCs or a T cell subset sorted from them (not recorded which). These receptors were obtained from a man aged 18 to 30 who had mild COVID-19 (a few samples of this study predate the infection). Cell type and time point are not known.

This clonotype was seen more than once but under ten times. Germline and junction disagree at one end, which may indicate a read error. This rearrangement joins TRBV11-2 to TRBJ2-1; D call uncertain. The CDR3 spans 11 residues. Germline lookup yields CDR1 SGHAT and CDR2 FQNNGV. The DNA of the CDR3 is TGTGCGAGCAGATCGGGCGCGAAGCAGTTCTTC. Protein sequence: CASRSGAKQFF.

This clonotype was observed a few times. The rearrangement joins TRBV5-6 to TRBJ2-7, with D unclear. Trimming pared 4 bases from V and 3 bases from J, leaving 11 bases between. The CDR3 loop spans 13 amino acids. Germline loops: CDR1 SGHDT, CDR2 YYEEEE. CDR3 bases: TGTGCCAGCAGCAGCCCGAACAACTACGAGCAGTACTTC. Translation gives CASSSPNNYEQYF.

A few counts support this clonotype. The V call is TRBV7-8, the J call TRBJ2-1; no reliable D call. CDR3 size: 17 residues. CDR1 SGHVS and CDR2 FQNEAQ come from the germline V gene. V was pared by 1 base and J by 3 bases, with 16 bases between. The CDR3 loop is CASSLDTAVRVYNEQFF. CDR3 DNA: TGTGCCAGCAGCTTAGATACCGCTGTTCGGGTCTACAATGAGCAGTTCTTC.

V and J are TRBV6-2 or TRBV6-3 and TRBJ2-3, with D maybe TRBD2 (5 bases). V shed 6 bases and J shed 2 bases, with 15 bases lying between them. CDR1 and CDR2 from the germline V gene are MNHEY and SVGEGT. The CDR3 is 15 amino acids. The CDR3 spells CASSRRGSYTDTQYF. In DNA, the CDR3 is TGTGCCAGCAGCCGACGAGGGAGCTACACAGATACGCAGTATTTT.

This clonotype occurred a few times. V usage is TRBV6-2 or TRBV6-3 and J usage is TRBJ2-1; 12 nucleotides line up with TRBD2. Per the germline V gene, CDR1 is MNHEY and CDR2 is SVGEGT. Trimming at V came to 0 bases and at J to 0 bases, leaving 9 bases not matched to a gene. The CDR3 is 20 residues long. The CDR3 sequence: CASSYSISSGGARSYNEQFF. The CDR3 DNA sequence: TGTGCCAGCAGTTACTCGATATCTAGCGGGGGGGCCCGCTCCTACAATGAGCAGTTCTTC.

The sample holds one count of this clonotype. This chain links TRBV24-1 with TRBJ2-5; the match to TRBD2 covers 7 bases. Per the germline V gene, CDR1 is KGHDR and CDR2 is SFDVKD. Trimming at V came to 3 bases and at J to 5 bases, leaving 8 bases not matched to a gene. This CDR3 spans 15 amino acids. This CDR3 reads CATSDRGEGRETQYF. CDR3 bases: TGTGCCACCAGTGATCGCGGGGAGGGAAGGGAGACCCAGTACTTC.

The V gene is TRBV20-1, the J gene TRBJ2-5; a possible D gene is TRBD2 (5 bases). The CDR3 totals 14 residues. V was cut by 4 bases and J by 5 bases, with 17 bases left in between. The germline gives CDR1 DFQATT, CDR2 SNEGSKA (reference sequence). DNA of the CDR3: TGCAGTGCTACCCTGGGAGATTCGGGGGAGACCCAGTACTTC. Translation: CSATLGDSGETQYF.

Ten or more counts support this clonotype. The chain carries TRBV12-3 or TRBV12-4 and TRBJ1-5, with D unresolved. The CDR3 contains 16 residues. The V end was cut by 6 bases, the J end by 0 bases, with 15 bases between. CDR3 bases: TGTGCCAGCAGAACTTCGACTGGGGTTAGCAATCAGCCCCAGCATTTT. The encoded protein is CASRTSTGVSNQPQHF.

The chain employs TRBV28 and TRBJ1-5, with a possible D match to TRBD1 (5 bases). The CDR3 is 16 residues long. The ends were cut back, 8 bases at V and 0 bases at J, with 17 bases in the middle. Germline V gene lookup returns CDR1 MDHEN and CDR2 SYDVKM. CDR3 sequence reads: CASSLWGDDSNQPQHF. CDR3 coding DNA: TGTGCCAGCTCTCTCTGGGGGGATGATAGCAATCAGCCCCAGCATTTT.

This clonotype turned up a few times. V gene TRBV27 combines with J gene TRBJ2-2, with D perhaps TRBD2 (7 bases). CDR1 is MNHEY, CDR2 SMNVEV, per germline (reference sequence). V was clipped by 6 bases and J by 5 bases, with 19 bases between them. The CDR3 has 16 residues. The CDR3 DNA is TGTGCCAGCAGCCCCGGGGCGGGGGCCTGGACCGGGGAGCTGTTTTTT. The encoded protein is CASSPGAGAWTGELFF.

The chain uses TRBV7-9 and TRBJ1-1; possible D gene TRBD1, 6 bases. Germline V lookup: CDR1 SEHNR, CDR2 FQNEAQ (reference sequence). CDR3 length equals 13 residues. V gave up 5 bases and J gave up 8 bases, with 15 bases separating them. The CDR3 region is CASSLGRTAEAFF. CDR3 DNA sequence: TGTGCCAGCAGCCTCGGACGGACAGCAGAAGCTTTCTTT.

This clonotype was seen only a few times. This chain connects TRBV30 to TRBJ2-1; possibly TRBD2 for D (5 bases). Trimming left V 0 bases short and J 10 bases short, with 13 bases between. The CDR3 runs 13 residues. Germline V gene lookup returns CDR1 GTSNPN and CDR2 SVGIG (reference sequence). The CDR3 bases are TGTGCCTGGAGTGTACGAGGACTGGGGGAGCAGTTCTTC. Translating it yields CAWSVRGLGEQFF.

This sequence joins TRBV5-1 and TRBJ2-3; 10 bases line up with TRBD2. Trimming took 2 bases from V and 1 from J; bases not matched to a gene: 7. Germline V gives CDR1 SGHRS, CDR2 YFSETQ. The CDR3 is 17 residues long. CDR3 sequence: CASSFLDSGGGTDTQYF. The CDR3 nucleotides are TGCGCCAGCAGCTTCTTGGACAGCGGGGGGGGCACAGATACGCAGTATTTT.

This clonotype was observed a few times. The J gene is TRBJ1-6, the V gene TRBV6-5, with a tentative D call TRBD1 (5 bases). Trimming removed 0 bases at V and 6 bases at J, with 15 bases between. Germline CDR1 and CDR2: MNHEY and SVGAGI. This CDR3 contains 17 residues. The CDR3 region is CASSYSIQGVINSPLHF. The CDR3 DNA reads as TGTGCCAGCAGTTACTCGATCCAGGGCGTAATTAATTCACCCCTCCACTTT.

This sequence joins TRBV5-1 and TRBJ1-1, with a tentative D call TRBD1 (5 bases). The CDR3 contains 15 residues. The germline CDR1 and CDR2 sequences are SGHRS and YFSETQ. V lost 1 base to trimming and J lost 2 bases, with 12 bases between them. For the CDR3, the DNA is TGCGCCAGCAGCTTGATTGTTGGGGGAAACACTGAAGCTTTCTTT. Amino acids: CASSLIVGGNTEAFF.

This clonotype was seen more than once but under ten times. The V call is TRBV7-3, the J call TRBJ1-6; a possible D gene is TRBD1 (5 bases). V was pared by 4 bases and J by 12 bases, with 13 bases between. The germline V gene encodes CDR1 SGHTA and CDR2 FQGTGA. The length of the CDR3 is 13 residues. The CDR3 sequence: CASSWTGARPLHF. CDR3 sequence (DNA): TGTGCCAGCAGCTGGACCGGGGCCCGACCCCTCCACTTT.

V usage is TRBV20-1 and J usage is TRBJ1-2, with D perhaps matching TRBD1 (6 bases). This CDR3 region has 14 residues. V dropped 1 base and J dropped 2 bases, with 11 bases sitting between them. The V gene's germline CDR1 is DFQATT and CDR2 SNEGSKA (reference sequence). The CDR3 sequence: CSARGAGANYGYTF. CDR3 bases: TGCAGTGCTAGAGGGGCAGGGGCCAACTATGGCTACACCTTC.

The chain employs TRBV18 and TRBJ2-1; D is undetermined. CDR3 length equals 12 residues. Germline values: CDR1 KGHSH, CDR2 LQKENI. The V end lost 3 bases, the J end lost 10 bases, and 10 bases lay between the germline ends. The CDR3 DNA reads as TGTGCCAGCTCACCCTGGGCCAAGGAGCAGTTCTTC. As protein: CASSPWAKEQFF.

The chain recombines TRBV4-3 with TRBJ1-6; D may be TRBD1 (5 bases). Trimming cost V 3 bases and J 10 bases, with 19 bases left between them. CDR1 is LGHNA, CDR2 YSLEER, per germline. This CDR3 has 16 residues. CDR3 nucleotide sequence: TGCGCCAGCAGCCACGGACCGGGACTGGAAAAGTCACCCCTCCACTTT. It specifies CASSHGPGLEKSPLHF.

This clonotype has more than one count but fewer than ten. CDR3 amino acids: CASSPEQTTDTQYF. In DNA form, the CDR3 reads TGCGCCAGCAGTCCTGAACAGACCACAGATACGCAGTATTTT. V is TRBV10-1 and J is TRBJ2-3; no reliable D call. Trimming removed 5 bases from V and 2 bases from J, with 11 bases in between. This CDR3 contains 14 residues. The V gene's germline CDR1 is WNHNN and CDR2 SYGVQD (reference sequence).

This chain connects TRBV6-6 to TRBJ1-4; TRBD1 matches 8 bases. Trimming took 6 bases from V and 12 from J; bases not matched to a gene: 15. CDR3 length: 15 amino acids. Germline CDR1 MNHNY, CDR2 SVGAGI (reference sequence). The CDR3 region is CASSLRTGRPGELFF. The CDR3 DNA is TGTGCCAGCAGCCTTCGGACAGGGAGGCCCGGGGAACTGTTTTTT.

This chain joins TRBV12-3 or TRBV12-4 and TRBJ1-1; TRBD1 matches 9 bases. The V segment lost 8 bases and the J segment 3 bases; nucleotides outside the gene matches: 4. This CDR3 spans 13 amino acids. CDR3: CASGRDRDTEAFF. CDR3 bases: TGTGCCAGCGGAAGGGACAGGGACACTGAAGCTTTCTTT.

There are a few counts of this clonotype. The chain has TRBV10-3 and TRBJ2-7; 9 bases are a match to TRBD2. Per germline, CDR1 ENHRY and CDR2 SYGVKD. This CDR3 has 17 amino acids. Losses at the gene ends were 5 bases for V and 2 bases for J; bases not matched to a gene: 13. The CDR3 DNA follows: TGTGCCATCAGTCCTAGCGGGGTCGGATCTCAAACCTACGAGCAGTACTTC. This encodes CAISPSGVGSQTYEQYF.

The genes are TRBV10-3 and TRBJ2-2, with D tentatively TRBD1 (6 bases). Trimming took off 6 bases at V and 3 bases at J, with 8 bases between the two ends. The CDR3 runs 13 residues. Per the germline V gene, CDR1 is ENHRY and CDR2 is SYGVKD. Written as DNA, the CDR3 is TGTGCCATCAGGGGGGCGGACACCGGGGAGCTGTTTTTT. It is translated as CAIRGADTGELFF.